Following are 8 T cell receptor beta chains from one sample sequenced in a study of early T cells in non-severe SARS-CoV-2 infection. TCRdb itself ran the 5' RACE reads through MiXCR, one entry per CDR3 protein. The table records about 80,000 distinct CDR3 sequences, about 13% of them present only once. Sequenced sample: whole blood. The receptor source for this set is an adult who was a healthcare worker with PCR-confirmed SARS-CoV-2 infection or an uninfected control (not recorded which).

A few counts support this clonotype. The chain joins TRBV29-1 to TRBJ1-1, with a possible D match to TRBD1 (6 bases). Germline CDR1 SQVTM, CDR2 ANQGSEA. The length of the CDR3 is 13 residues. V was shortened by 8 bases and J by 0 bases, with 13 bases between the two germline ends. The CDR3 DNA reads as TGCAGCTCGAGGGGACACCTGAACACTGAAGCTTTCTTT. Its protein is CSSRGHLNTEAFF. The complete variable domain, with remaining parts taken from reference TRBV29-1 and TRBJ1-1, reads SAVISQKPSRDICQRGTSLTIQCQVDSQVTMMFWYRQQPGQSLTLIATANQGSEATYESGFVIDKFPISRPNLTFSTLTVSNMSPEDSSIYLCSSRGHLNTEAFFGQGTRLTVV.

This clonotype was counted at least ten times. This chain links TRBV7-9 with TRBJ1-1; tentative D call: TRBD1 (6 bases). In germline, CDR1 is SEHNR, CDR2 FQNEAQ (reference sequence). Deletions cut 4 bases from V and 0 bases from J, with 12 bases between. This CDR3 spans 15 amino acids. CDR3 protein: CASSSQGLMNTEAFF. The CDR3 DNA reads as TGTGCCAGCAGCTCTCAGGGGCTGATGAACACTGAAGCTTTCTTT.

J is TRBJ2-3 and V is TRBV7-9; 11 bases match TRBD2. V lost 4 bases to trimming and J lost 2 bases; unmatched junction nucleotides: 2. In germline, CDR1 is SEHNR, CDR2 FQNEAQ (reference sequence). This CDR3 has 15 amino acids. Here the CDR3 DNA reads TGTGCCAGCAGCTGGACTAGCGGGTACACAGATACGCAGTATTTT. Its translation: CASSWTSGYTDTQYF.

The chain uses TRBV6-2 or TRBV6-3 and TRBJ1-6; D is unresolved. Trimming took off 6 bases at V and 4 bases at J, with 13 bases between the two ends. Germline loops: CDR1 MNHEY, CDR2 SVGEGT. The CDR3 is 15 amino acids. CDR3 bases: TGTGCCAGCAGGGACGACGGAGAGTATAATTCACCCCTCCACTTT. Residues: CASRDDGEYNSPLHF.

A few counts support this clonotype. Its ends do not fully match the called genes, so a read error is possible. The rearrangement links TRBV20-1 to TRBJ1-1; D gene uncertain. Germline CDR1 and CDR2: DFQATT and SNEGSKA (reference sequence). CDR3 length equals 12 residues. DNA of the CDR3: TGCAGTGCTGGCGGGGAGAACATTGAAGCTTTCTTT. Translation: CSAGGENIEAFF.

This clonotype was counted only a few times. The chain joins TRBV7-9 to TRBJ1-3; D ambiguous. Trimming took off 1 base at V and 0 bases at J, with 7 bases between the two ends. CDR3 length equals 15 residues. Looked up from germline, CDR1 is SEHNR and CDR2 is FQNEAQ (reference sequence). The CDR3, as DNA: TGTGCCAGCAGCTTAGACACGCGCTCTGGAAACACCATATATTTT. Encoded protein: CASSLDTRSGNTIYF. The full variable domain, with the rest looked up from reference TRBV7-9 and TRBJ1-3, is DTGVSQNPRHKITKRGQNVTFRCDPISEHNRLYWYRQTLGQGPEFLTYFQNEAQLEKSRLLSDRFSAERPKGSFSTLEIQRTEQGDSAMYLCASSLDTRSGNTIYFGEGSWLTVV.

This clonotype was observed many times. The chain combines TRBV6-2 or TRBV6-3 with TRBJ2-3; TRBD2 might be the D (6 bases). CDR3 length: 18 amino acids. Trimming left V 2 bases short and J 2 bases short, with 20 bases between. Germline loops: CDR1 MNHEY, CDR2 SVGEGT. CDR3 protein: CASSYPPRRGGNTDTQYF. The CDR3 DNA is TGTGCCAGCAGTTACCCCCCCCGTAGAGGCGGGAACACAGATACGCAGTATTTT.

CDR3 protein: CASSLGGGPDTQYF. DNA for the CDR3: TGTGCCAGCAGCCTAGGGGGGGGCCCAGATACGCAGTATTTT. The gene calls are TRBV7-2 and TRBJ2-3; maybe TRBD2 (7 bases). The CDR3 totals 14 residues. Per germline, CDR1 SGHTA and CDR2 FQGNSA. Trimming removed 5 bases at V and 4 bases at J, with 13 bases between.